Included here is one TCR beta chain sequence, with context. Its antigen is not known. The data were taken from a study of cytomegalovirus exposure and HLA in healthy donors. Study outcomes and limitations: Some public TCRs appeared in many individuals, while most sequences were rare. Researchers counted around 160 TCR beta chains as cytomegalovirus-associated. The tendency of first-cohort TCR clusters to co-occur in the approximately 110 validation repertoires was the finding of a later analysis.

The table came from immunoSEQ multiplex PCR; TCRdb's copy has only in-frame clones and leaves some out. The sample lists 100,000 or so clones, 86% occurring once. Material for sequencing was PBMCs. This sequence was found in a woman younger than 30 in good health and CMV-seropositive.

This CDR3 is CATSEAANYGYTF. As DNA, the CDR3 is TGTGCCACCTCTGAGGCCGCTAACTATGGCTACACCTTC. The chain is built from TRBV2 and TRBJ1-2; D unclear. From germline, CDR1 is SNHLY and CDR2 FYNNEI. V was pared by 10 bases and J by 0 bases, with 12 bases between. The CDR3 contains 13 residues.